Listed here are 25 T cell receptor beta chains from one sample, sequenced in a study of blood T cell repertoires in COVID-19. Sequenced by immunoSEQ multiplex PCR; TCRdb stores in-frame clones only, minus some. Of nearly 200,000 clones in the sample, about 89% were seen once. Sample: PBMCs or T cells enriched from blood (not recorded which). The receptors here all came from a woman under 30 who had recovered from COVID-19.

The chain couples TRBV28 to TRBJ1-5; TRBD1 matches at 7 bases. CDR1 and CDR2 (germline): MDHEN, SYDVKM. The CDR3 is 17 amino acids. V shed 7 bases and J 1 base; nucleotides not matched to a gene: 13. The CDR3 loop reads CASNLRDSLLSNQPQHF. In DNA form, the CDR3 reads TGTGCCAGCAACCTAAGGGACAGCCTTTTAAGCAATCAGCCCCAGCATTTT.

The CDR3 nucleotides read TGTGCCTGGAGGGTGGTAGGAGCCGGGGAGCTGTTTTTT. It is translated as CAWRVVGAGELFF. The chain carries TRBV30 and TRBJ2-2; D is unclear. V was cut by 3 bases and J by 6 bases, with 11 bases left in between. The germline gives CDR1 GTSNPN, CDR2 SVGIG (reference sequence). The CDR3 spans 13 residues.

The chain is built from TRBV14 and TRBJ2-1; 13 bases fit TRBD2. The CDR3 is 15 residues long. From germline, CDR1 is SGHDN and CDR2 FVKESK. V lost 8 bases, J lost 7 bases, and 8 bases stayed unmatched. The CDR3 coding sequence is TGTGCCAGCGGACGGGGACTAGCGGGGCTGAATGAGCAGTTCTTC. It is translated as CASGRGLAGLNEQFF.

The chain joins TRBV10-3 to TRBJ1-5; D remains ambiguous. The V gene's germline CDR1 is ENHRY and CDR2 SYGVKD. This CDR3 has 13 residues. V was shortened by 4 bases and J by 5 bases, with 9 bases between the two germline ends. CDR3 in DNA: TGTGCCATCAGTGCCGGGTTTGATCAGCCCCAGCATTTT. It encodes CAISAGFDQPQHF.

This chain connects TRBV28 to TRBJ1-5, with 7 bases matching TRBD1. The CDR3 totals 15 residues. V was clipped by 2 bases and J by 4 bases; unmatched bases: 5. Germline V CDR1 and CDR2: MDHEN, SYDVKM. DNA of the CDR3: TGTGCCAGCAGTTTAGACAGGGCGATAAATCAGCCCCAGCATTTT. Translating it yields CASSLDRAINQPQHF.

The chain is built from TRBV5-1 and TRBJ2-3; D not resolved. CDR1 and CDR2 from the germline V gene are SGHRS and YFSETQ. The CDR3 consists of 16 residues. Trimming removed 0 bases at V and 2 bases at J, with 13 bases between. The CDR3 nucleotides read TGCGCCAGCAGCTTGGGTTTTGTAGTCCTCACAGATACGCAGTATTTT. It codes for CASSLGFVVLTDTQYF. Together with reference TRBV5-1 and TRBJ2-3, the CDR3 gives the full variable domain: KAGVTQTPRYLIKTRGQQVTLSCSPISGHRSVSWYQQTPGQGLQFLFEYFSETQRNKGNFPGRFSGRQFSNSRSEMNVSTLELGDSALYLCASSLGFVVLTDTQYFGPGTRLTVL.

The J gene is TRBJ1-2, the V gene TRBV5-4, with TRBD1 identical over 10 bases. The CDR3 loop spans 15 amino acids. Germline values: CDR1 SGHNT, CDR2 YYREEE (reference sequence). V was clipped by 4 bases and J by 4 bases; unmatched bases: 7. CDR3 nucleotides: TGTGCCAGCAGCAGAGGACAGGGGGAGTTCTATGGCTACACCTTC. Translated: CASSRGQGEFYGYTF.

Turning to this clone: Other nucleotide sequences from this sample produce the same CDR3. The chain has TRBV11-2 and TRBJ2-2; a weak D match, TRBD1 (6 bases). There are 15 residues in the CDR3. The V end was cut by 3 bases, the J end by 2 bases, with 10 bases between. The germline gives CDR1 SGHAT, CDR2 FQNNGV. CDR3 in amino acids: CASSFGQLNTGELFF. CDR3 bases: TGTGCCAGCAGCTTCGGACAGTTAAACACCGGGGAGCTGTTTTTT.

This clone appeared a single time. In DNA, the CDR3 is TGTGCCAGCAGCCTTCAGACAGGGGACGGCTACACCTTC. Protein sequence: CASSLQTGDGYTF. The V gene is TRBV14, the J gene TRBJ1-2, with 8 bases lining up with TRBD1. V lost 4 bases and J lost 8; bases outside the gene matches: 6. Germline V CDR1 and CDR2: SGHDN, FVKESK. The CDR3 totals 13 residues. Full variable domain (missing parts from reference TRBV14 and TRBJ1-2): EAGVTQFPSHSVIEKGQTVTLRCDPISGHDNLYWYRRVMGKEIKFLLHFVKESKQDESGMPNNRFLAERTGGTYSTLKVQPAELEDSGVYFCASSLQTGDGYTFGSGTRLTVV.

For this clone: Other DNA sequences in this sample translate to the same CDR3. The DNA of the CDR3 is TGTGCCAGTAGTATCGCCCAGGGGAACAATGAGCAGTTCTTC. This sequence encodes CASSIAQGNNEQFF. V and J are TRBV19 and TRBJ2-1; maybe TRBD1 (6 bases). The CDR3 is 14 amino acids. Deletions cut 3 bases from V and 5 bases from J, with 11 bases between. Germline V CDR1 and CDR2: LNHDA, SQIVND (reference sequence).

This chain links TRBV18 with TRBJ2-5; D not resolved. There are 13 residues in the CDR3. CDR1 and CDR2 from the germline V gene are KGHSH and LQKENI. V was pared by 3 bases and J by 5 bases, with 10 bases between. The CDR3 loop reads CASSPKVGETQYF. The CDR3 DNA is TGTGCCAGCTCACCTAAGGTCGGGGAGACCCAGTACTTC. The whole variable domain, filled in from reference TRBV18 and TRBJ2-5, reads NAGVMQNPRHLVRRRGQEARLRCSPMKGHSHVYWYRQLPEEGLKFMVYLQKENIIDESGMPKERFSAEFPKEGPSILRIQQVVRGDSAAYFCASSPKVGETQYFGPGTRLLVL.

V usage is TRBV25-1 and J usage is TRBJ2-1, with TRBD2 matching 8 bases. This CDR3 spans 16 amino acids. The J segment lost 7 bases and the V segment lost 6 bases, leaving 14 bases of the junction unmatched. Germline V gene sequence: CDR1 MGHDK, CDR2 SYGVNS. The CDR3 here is CASRPKLGTSGNEQFF. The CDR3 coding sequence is TGTGCCAGCAGACCAAAACTGGGAACTAGCGGAAATGAGCAGTTCTTC.

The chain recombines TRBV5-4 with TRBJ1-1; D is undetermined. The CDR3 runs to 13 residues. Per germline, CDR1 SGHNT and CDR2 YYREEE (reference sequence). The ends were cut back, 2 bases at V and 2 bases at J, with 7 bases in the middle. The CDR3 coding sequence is TGTGCCAGCAGCTTCTCAGTTAACACTGAAGCTTTCTTT. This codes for CASSFSVNTEAFF. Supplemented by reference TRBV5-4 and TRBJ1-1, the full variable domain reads ETGVTQSPTHLIKTRGQQVTLRCSSQSGHNTVSWYQQALGQGPQFIFQYYREEENGRGNFPPRFSGLQFPNYSSELNVNALELDDSALYLCASSFSVNTEAFFGQGTRLTVV.

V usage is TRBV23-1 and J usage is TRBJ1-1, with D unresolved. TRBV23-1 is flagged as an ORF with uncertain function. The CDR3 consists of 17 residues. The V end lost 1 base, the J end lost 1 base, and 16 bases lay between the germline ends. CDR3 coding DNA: TGCGCCAGCAGTCAATTATGGGTGTGCGGTTGGAACACTGAAGCTTTCTTT. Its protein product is CASSQLWVCGWNTEAFF.

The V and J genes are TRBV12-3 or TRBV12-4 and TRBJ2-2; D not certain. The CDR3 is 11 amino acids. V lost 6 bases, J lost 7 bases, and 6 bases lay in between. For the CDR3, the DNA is TGTGCCAGCAGCTTTATCGGGGAGCTGTTTTTT. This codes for CASSFIGELFF.

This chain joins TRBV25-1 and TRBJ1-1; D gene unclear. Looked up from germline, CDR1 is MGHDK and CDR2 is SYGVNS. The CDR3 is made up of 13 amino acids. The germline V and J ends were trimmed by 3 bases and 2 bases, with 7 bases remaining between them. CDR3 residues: CASSETINTEAFF. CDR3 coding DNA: TGTGCCAGCAGTGAGACAATCAACACTGAAGCTTTCTTT.

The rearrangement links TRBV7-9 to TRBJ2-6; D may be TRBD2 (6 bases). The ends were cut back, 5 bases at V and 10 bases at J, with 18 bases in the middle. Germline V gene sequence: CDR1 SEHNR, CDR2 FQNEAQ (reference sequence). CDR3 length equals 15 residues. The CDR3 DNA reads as TGTGCCAGCAGCGGAAAGGGACTCTCAGCTAACGTCCTGACTTTC. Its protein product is CASSGKGLSANVLTF.

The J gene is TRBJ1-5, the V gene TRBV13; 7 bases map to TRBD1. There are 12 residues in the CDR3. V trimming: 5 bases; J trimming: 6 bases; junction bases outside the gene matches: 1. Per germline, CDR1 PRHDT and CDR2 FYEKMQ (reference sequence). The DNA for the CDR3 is TGTGCCAGCAGCCAGGGGGGTCAGCCCCAGCATTTT. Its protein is CASSQGGQPQHF.

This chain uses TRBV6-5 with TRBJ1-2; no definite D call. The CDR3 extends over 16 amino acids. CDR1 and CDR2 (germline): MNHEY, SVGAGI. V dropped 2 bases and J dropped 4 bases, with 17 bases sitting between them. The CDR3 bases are TGTGCCAGCAGTTACGGTCCCAGCGCCGCTCGCTATGGCTACACCTTC. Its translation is CASSYGPSAARYGYTF.

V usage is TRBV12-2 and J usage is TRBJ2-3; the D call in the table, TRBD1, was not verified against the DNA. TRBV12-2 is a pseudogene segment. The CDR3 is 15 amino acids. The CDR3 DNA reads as TGTGCAAGTCGCCCAGCAAGGGGCCTCGGGGATACGCAGTATTTT. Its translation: CASRPARGLGDTQYF.

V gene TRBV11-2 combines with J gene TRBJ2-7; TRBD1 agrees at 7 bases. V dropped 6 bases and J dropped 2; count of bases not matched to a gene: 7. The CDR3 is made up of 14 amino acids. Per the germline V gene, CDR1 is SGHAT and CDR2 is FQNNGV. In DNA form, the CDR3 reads TGTGCCAGCAGACCGATGACAGGGACCTACGAGCAGTACTTC. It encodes CASRPMTGTYEQYF.

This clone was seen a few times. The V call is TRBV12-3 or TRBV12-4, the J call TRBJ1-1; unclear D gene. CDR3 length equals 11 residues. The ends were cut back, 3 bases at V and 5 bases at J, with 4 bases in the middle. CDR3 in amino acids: CASSFQTEAFF. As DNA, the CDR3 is TGTGCCAGCAGTTTTCAAACTGAAGCTTTCTTT.

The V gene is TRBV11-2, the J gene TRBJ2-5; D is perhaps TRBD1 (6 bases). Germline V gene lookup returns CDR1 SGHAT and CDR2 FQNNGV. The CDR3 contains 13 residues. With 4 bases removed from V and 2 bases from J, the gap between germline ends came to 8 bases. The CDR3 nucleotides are TGTGCCAGCAGCTCCGGACAGCAAGAGACCCAGTACTTC. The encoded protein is CASSSGQQETQYF.

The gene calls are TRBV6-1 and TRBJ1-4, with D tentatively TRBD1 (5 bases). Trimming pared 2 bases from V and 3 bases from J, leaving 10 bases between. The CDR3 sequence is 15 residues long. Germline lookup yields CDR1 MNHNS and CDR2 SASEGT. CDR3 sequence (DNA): TGTGCCAGCAGTGAATGGGCAGGGTCTAATGAAAAACTGTTTTTT. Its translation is CASSEWAGSNEKLFF.

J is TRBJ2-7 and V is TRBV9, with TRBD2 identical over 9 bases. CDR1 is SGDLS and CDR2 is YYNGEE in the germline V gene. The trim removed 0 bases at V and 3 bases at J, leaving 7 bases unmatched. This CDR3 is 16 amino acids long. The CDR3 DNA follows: TGTGCCAGCAGCGTAGGGGAGCGGGGGGTCGTCTACGAGCAGTACTTC. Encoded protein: CASSVGERGVVYEQYF.